Below, 30 T cell receptor beta chains from the same sample are listed, as sequenced in a study of blood T cell repertoires in COVID-19. Produced via immunoSEQ multiplex PCR; TCRdb's table is partial and in-frame only. The data show approximately 230,000 clones, approximately 90% seen once. Sequences were obtained from PBMCs or T cells enriched from blood (not recorded which). These receptors were taken from a man aged 40-55 years who had recovered from COVID-19.

The V and J genes are TRBV3-1 (or the pseudogene TRBV3-2) and TRBJ1-4; D is undetermined. Trimming shortened V by 4 bases and J by 0 bases, and 9 bases separated the two germline ends. The CDR3 runs to 15 residues. Germline loops: CDR1 LGHDT, CDR2 YNNKEL (reference sequence). CDR3 protein: CASSLSAATNEKLFF. The CDR3 bases are TGTGCCAGCAGCCTTAGCGCTGCAACTAATGAAAAACTGTTTTTT.

This chain joins TRBV7-2 and TRBJ1-1; TRBD1 aligns across 7 bases. The CDR3 is 14 amino acids. V lost 3 bases and J lost 3; bases outside the gene matches: 4. Germline lookup yields CDR1 SGHTA and CDR2 FQGNSA. DNA for the CDR3: TGTGCCAGCAGCTTGGCACAGGGGCACACTGAAGCTTTCTTT. Protein product: CASSLAQGHTEAFF.

This sequence joins TRBV5-5 and TRBJ2-1, with TRBD1 matching over 7 bases. Per germline, CDR1 SGHKS and CDR2 YYEKEE (reference sequence). J was trimmed by 7 bases and V by 4 bases; bases with no gene match: 2. The CDR3 consists of 12 residues. The CDR3 loop reads CASSKGQNEQFF. The CDR3 DNA reads TGTGCCAGCAGCAAGGGACAGAATGAGCAGTTCTTC.

V gene TRBV11-2 combines with J gene TRBJ2-3; TRBD2 might be the D (6 bases). The CDR3 contains 15 residues. V shed 3 bases and J shed 2 bases, with 12 bases lying between them. CDR1 SGHAT and CDR2 FQNNGV come from the germline V gene. The CDR3 loop reads CASSFGGTYTDTQYF. CDR3 DNA: TGTGCCAGCAGCTTCGGCGGGACCTACACAGATACGCAGTATTTT.

The chain is built from TRBV2 and TRBJ2-1; 12 bases line up with TRBD2. The V segment lost 5 bases and the J segment 3 bases; nucleotides outside the gene matches: 17. Germline values: CDR1 SNHLY, CDR2 FYNNEI. The CDR3 has 20 residues. This CDR3 reads CASSSPWQGATSGSYNEQFF. The CDR3 DNA reads TGTGCCAGCAGTTCCCCCTGGCAGGGGGCGACTAGCGGGAGCTACAATGAGCAGTTCTTC.

The gene calls are TRBV5-8 and TRBJ2-3; TRBD2 matches at 8 bases. Germline V CDR1 and CDR2: SGHTS, YDEGEE. The CDR3 consists of 16 residues. The trim removed 4 bases at V and 6 bases at J, leaving 13 bases unmatched. The CDR3 coding sequence is TGTGCCAGCAGCCGAGGGCGGGAGGCACGGGGGGATACGCAGTATTTT. This encodes CASSRGREARGDTQYF.

The table lists this clone with a few counts. The CDR3 spells CASRDTDGAYEQYF. The CDR3 DNA sequence: TGTGCCAGCAGGGATACCGACGGAGCCTACGAGCAGTACTTC. V is TRBV2 and J is TRBJ2-7; D is ambiguous. With 6 bases removed from V and 2 bases from J, the gap between germline ends came to 14 bases. The CDR3 has 14 amino acids. Germline CDR1 reads SNHLY; CDR2 reads FYNNEI.

In this sample, this clone turned up a few times. The chain couples TRBV29-1 to TRBJ2-1; 13 bases match TRBD2. CDR1 SQVTM and CDR2 ANQGSEA come from the germline V gene. CDR3 length equals 14 residues. CDR3 nucleotides: TGCAGAGCTGGACTAGCGGGAGAGTACAATGAGCAGTTCTTC. Translating it yields CRAGLAGEYNEQFF.

This clone has a handful of counts. The chain recombines TRBV20-1 with TRBJ2-1, with D possibly being TRBD2 (5 bases). Trimming left V 3 bases short and J 0 bases short, with 12 bases between. Germline V gene sequence: CDR1 DFQATT, CDR2 SNEGSKA (reference sequence). The CDR3 has 15 amino acids. Here the CDR3 reads CSASADWSSYNEQFF. The CDR3 DNA sequence: TGCAGTGCTAGTGCGGACTGGAGCTCCTACAATGAGCAGTTCTTC.

This sequence joins TRBV4-1 and TRBJ1-5; 9 bases are shared with TRBD1. This CDR3 is 16 amino acids long. CDR1 and CDR2 (germline): MGHRA, YSYEKL. The V gene end was trimmed by 2 bases and the J gene end by 1 base; junction bases not matched to a gene: 3. In nucleotides, the CDR3 is TGCGCCAGCAGCCAATTGACAGGGGGGAGCAATCAGCCCCAGCATTTT. Protein sequence: CASSQLTGGSNQPQHF.

The chain has TRBV29-1 and TRBJ1-3; D is uncertain. The CDR3 loop spans 14 amino acids. From germline, CDR1 is SQVTM and CDR2 ANQGSEA. V was shortened by 5 bases and J by 0 bases, with 11 bases between the two germline ends. CDR3 sequence reads: CSVLDTLSGNTIYF. For the CDR3, the DNA is TGCAGCGTTCTCGACACGCTCTCTGGAAACACCATATATTTT. Combining the CDR3 with reference TRBV29-1 and TRBJ1-3 gives the whole variable domain SAVISQKPSRDICQRGTSLTIQCQVDSQVTMMFWYRQQPGQSLTLIATANQGSEATYESGFVIDKFPISRPNLTFSTLTVSNMSPEDSSIYLCSVLDTLSGNTIYFGEGSWLTVV.

The genes are TRBV3-1 (or the pseudogene TRBV3-2) and TRBJ1-2; unclear D gene. The CDR3 length is 17 residues. Germline V gene sequence: CDR1 LGHDT, CDR2 YNNKEL (reference sequence). V was clipped by 3 bases and J by 1 base, with 18 bases between them. The CDR3 here is CASSHLAGKFLNYGYTF. CDR3 coding DNA: TGTGCCAGCAGCCATTTGGCAGGAAAATTTCTTAACTATGGCTACACCTTC.

This clone was recorded a few times. The chain has TRBV12-3 or TRBV12-4 and TRBJ2-4; D is undetermined. The CDR3 is made up of 13 amino acids. V shed 6 bases and J shed 6 bases, with 12 bases lying between them. Written as DNA, the CDR3 is TGTGCCAGCAGCCTAGGTGACCTAAACATTCAGTACTTC. Residues: CASSLGDLNIQYF.

The chain carries TRBV7-9 and TRBJ2-6; D possibly corresponds to TRBD1 (7 bases). Per germline, CDR1 SEHNR and CDR2 FQNEAQ (reference sequence). This CDR3 region has 19 residues. V was shortened by 4 bases and J by 1 base, with 20 bases between the two germline ends. This CDR3 reads CASSSSGGGRRSGANVLTF. In DNA, the CDR3 is TGTGCCAGCAGCTCCAGCGGAGGGGGCAGAAGGTCTGGGGCCAACGTCCTGACTTTC.

CDR3 in DNA: TGTGCCACGCTACCTCAGGGGGGGAACACCGGGGAGCTGTTTTTT. This gives the protein CATLPQGGNTGELFF. V gene TRBV6-5 combines with J gene TRBJ2-2; D perhaps matches TRBD1 (7 bases). The CDR3 is 15 amino acids. The V end lost 10 bases, the J end lost 1 base, and 16 bases lay between the germline ends. Germline values: CDR1 MNHEY, CDR2 SVGAGI.

The rearrangement links TRBV9 to TRBJ1-6, with 7 nucleotides matching TRBD1. Germline loops: CDR1 SGDLS, CDR2 YYNGEE. With 3 bases clipped from V and 10 bases from J, the junction kept 13 bases outside the gene matches. The CDR3 loop spans 16 amino acids. Written as DNA, the CDR3 is TGTGCCAGCAGCGCCCTAGACAGGGTTTACGGATCACCCCTCCACTTT. Translation gives CASSALDRVYGSPLHF.

CDR3 in amino acids: CATSRASGSNYGYTF. Here the CDR3 DNA reads TGTGCCACCAGCAGAGCGTCAGGGTCTAACTATGGCTACACCTTC. The chain couples TRBV15 to TRBJ1-2; D is perhaps TRBD1 (5 bases). CDR1 is LNHNV, CDR2 YYDKDF, per germline (reference sequence). This CDR3 comprises 15 residues. V lost 1 base and J 0 bases, leaving 9 bases between the germline ends.

The chain recombines TRBV5-1 with TRBJ2-5; 14 bases line up with TRBD2. The J segment lost 5 bases and the V segment lost 6 bases, leaving 6 bases of the junction unmatched. The CDR3 consists of 15 residues. The germline gives CDR1 SGHRS, CDR2 YFSETQ. As DNA, the CDR3 is TGCGCCAGCAACCTTCGGACTAGCGGGGGGGAGACCCAGTACTTC. It encodes CASNLRTSGGETQYF.

Notes on this clone: Other DNA sequences from this sample encode an identical CDR3 as well. The V call is TRBV9, the J call TRBJ2-7, with 8 bases identical to TRBD1. Per germline, CDR1 SGDLS and CDR2 YYNGEE. The CDR3 is 14 amino acids. The junction had 4 bases not matched to a gene; V was cut back by 4 bases and J by 1 base. CDR3 loop: CASSPGGSSYEQYF. DNA of the CDR3: TGTGCCAGCAGCCCAGGGGGCAGTTCCTACGAGCAGTACTTC.

The chain uses TRBV7-2 and TRBJ1-2; D is ambiguous. Trimming removed 1 base from V and 5 bases from J, with 11 bases in between. The CDR3 loop spans 14 amino acids. Per germline, CDR1 SGHTA and CDR2 FQGNSA. CDR3 nucleotides: TGTGCCAGCAGCTTAGATCAGCAGCGTTATGGCTACACCTTC. This codes for CASSLDQQRYGYTF.

This chain uses TRBV6-4 with TRBJ2-3; 11 nucleotides match TRBD2. The trim removed 8 bases at V and 1 base at J, leaving 17 bases unmatched. CDR1 is MRHNA and CDR2 is SNTAGT in the germline V gene. The CDR3 consists of 19 residues. For the CDR3, the DNA is TGTGCCAGCCCCCCGGGGACTAGCGGTCCCTATGGGGGCACAGATACGCAGTATTTT. Its translation is CASPPGTSGPYGGTDTQYF.

This clone was found many times. The CDR3 region has the DNA TGTGCCAGCATAGAGGCGGCAGGGAACTCTGGGGCCAACGTCCTGACTTTC. Its translation: CASIEAAGNSGANVLTF. V and J are TRBV21-1 and TRBJ2-6; no check of the table's D call, TRBD1, against the DNA was made. TRBV21-1 is a recognized pseudogene. This CDR3 is 17 amino acids long.

The chain joins TRBV7-3 to TRBJ2-5; 12 bases match TRBD2. V trimming: 1 base; J trimming: 6 bases; junction bases outside the gene matches: 6. Germline loops: CDR1 SGHTA, CDR2 FQGTGA. The CDR3 has 16 amino acids. The CDR3 protein is CASSLKASGGAKTQYF. CDR3 sequence (DNA): TGTGCCAGCAGCTTAAAGGCTAGCGGGGGGGCTAAGACCCAGTACTTC.

This chain joins TRBV12-3 or TRBV12-4 and TRBJ1-1; D gene unclear. Trimming took off 2 bases at V and 7 bases at J, with 11 bases between the two ends. This CDR3 has 13 residues. CDR3 coding DNA: TGTGCCAGCAGTTTAAACGGGGTTCTTGAAGCTTTCTTT. Protein sequence: CASSLNGVLEAFF.

V usage is TRBV4-3 and J usage is TRBJ2-2; the match to TRBD1 covers 8 bases. The germline V gene encodes CDR1 LGHNA and CDR2 YSLEER. The ends lost 0 bases at V and 5 bases at J; junction bases unmatched: 8. The CDR3 consists of 17 residues. The DNA for the CDR3 is TGCGCCAGCAGCCAAGATTTGGGGCAGGGGGCGACCGGGGAGCTGTTTTTT. Translated: CASSQDLGQGATGELFF.

The chain joins TRBV29-1 to TRBJ2-5, with D unclear. Trimming removed 4 bases from V and 2 bases from J, with 5 bases in between. CDR1 is SQVTM and CDR2 is ANQGSEA in the germline V gene. CDR3 length: 11 residues. DNA of the CDR3: TGCAGCGTTGTGCGGCAAGAGACCCAGTACTTC. Its protein is CSVVRQETQYF.

The rearrangement links TRBV7-6 to TRBJ2-5, with TRBD2 matching 11 bases. V lost 5 bases and J lost 2; bases outside the gene matches: 7. Germline V gene data show CDR1 as SGHVS and CDR2 as FNYEAQ. The CDR3 loop spans 16 amino acids. This chain's CDR3 is CASSLRASGGQETQYF. The CDR3 DNA is TGTGCCAGCAGCCTGAGGGCTAGCGGGGGGCAAGAGACCCAGTACTTC.

This chain joins TRBV5-1 and TRBJ2-3; 7 nucleotides match TRBD2. CDR3 length: 15 residues. J lost 3 bases, V lost 4 bases, and 8 bases had no gene match. Germline V CDR1 and CDR2: SGHRS, YFSETQ. CDR3 bases: TGCGCCAGCAGCGATCGGGGGGATGAGACAGATACGCAGTATTTT. As protein: CASSDRGDETDTQYF.

This clone was observed many times. The gene calls are TRBV7-2 and TRBJ2-7; TRBD2 aligns across 7 bases. V lost 5 bases to trimming and J lost 2 bases; unmatched junction nucleotides: 9. The CDR3 has 15 residues. CDR1 is SGHTA, CDR2 FQGNSA, per germline. CDR3 sequence reads: CASSPPGDYTYEQYF. The CDR3 nucleotides read TGTGCCAGCAGCCCCCCGGGGGACTACACCTACGAGCAGTACTTC.

This chain uses TRBV7-2 with TRBJ2-3; 7 bases line up with TRBD2. The CDR3 totals 13 residues. Germline loops: CDR1 SGHTA, CDR2 FQGNSA. With 8 bases clipped from V and 5 bases from J, the junction kept 7 bases outside the gene matches. The CDR3 loop reads CASRMGGGDTQYF. CDR3 bases: TGTGCCAGCCGCATGGGGGGGGGAGATACGCAGTATTTT.